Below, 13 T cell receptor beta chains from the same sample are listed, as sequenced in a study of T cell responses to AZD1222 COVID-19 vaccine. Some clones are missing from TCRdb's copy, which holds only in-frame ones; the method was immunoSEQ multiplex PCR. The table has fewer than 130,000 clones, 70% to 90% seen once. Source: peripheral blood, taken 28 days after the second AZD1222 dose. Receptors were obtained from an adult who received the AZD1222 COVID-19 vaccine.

In DNA form, the CDR3 reads TGCGCCAGCAGTGGACAGGGACAGGGGGCGAATCAGCCCCAGCATTTT. This gives the protein CASSGQGQGANQPQHF. The chain joins TRBV4-1 to TRBJ1-5; TRBD1 agrees at 12 bases. Losses at the gene ends were 6 bases for V and 4 bases for J; bases not matched to a gene: 7. Germline CDR1 MGHRA, CDR2 YSYEKL. This CDR3 has 16 amino acids.

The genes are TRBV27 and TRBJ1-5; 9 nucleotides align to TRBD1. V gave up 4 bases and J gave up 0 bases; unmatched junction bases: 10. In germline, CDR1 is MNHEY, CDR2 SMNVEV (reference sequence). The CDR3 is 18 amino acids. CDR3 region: CASSSLGGTGYSNQPQHF. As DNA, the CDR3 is TGTGCCAGCAGTTCCCTCGGCGGGACAGGGTATAGCAATCAGCCCCAGCATTTT.

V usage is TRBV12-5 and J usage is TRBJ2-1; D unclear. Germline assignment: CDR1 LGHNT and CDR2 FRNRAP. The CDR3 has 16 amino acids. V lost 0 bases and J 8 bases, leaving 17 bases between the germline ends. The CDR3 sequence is CASGLVLKRRQYEQFF. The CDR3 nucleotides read TGTGCTAGTGGTTTGGTACTCAAGCGCCGGCAGTATGAGCAGTTCTTC.

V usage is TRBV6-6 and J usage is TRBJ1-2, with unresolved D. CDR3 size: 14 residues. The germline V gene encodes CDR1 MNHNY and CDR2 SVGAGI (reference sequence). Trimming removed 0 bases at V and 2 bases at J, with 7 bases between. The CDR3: CASSYSSVNYGYTF. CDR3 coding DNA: TGTGCCAGCAGTTACTCGTCTGTGAACTATGGCTACACCTTC.

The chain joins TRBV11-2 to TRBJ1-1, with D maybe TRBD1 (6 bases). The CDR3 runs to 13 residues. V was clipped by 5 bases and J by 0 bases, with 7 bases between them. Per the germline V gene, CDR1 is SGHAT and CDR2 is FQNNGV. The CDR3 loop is CASSGTMNTEAFF. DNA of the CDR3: TGTGCCAGCAGCGGGACAATGAACACTGAAGCTTTCTTT.

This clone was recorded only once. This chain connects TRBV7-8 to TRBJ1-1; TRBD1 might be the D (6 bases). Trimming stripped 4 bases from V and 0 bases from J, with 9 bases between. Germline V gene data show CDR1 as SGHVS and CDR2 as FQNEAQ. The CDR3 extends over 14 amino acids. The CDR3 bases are TGTGCCAGCAGCTCACAGGGTTTGAACACTGAAGCTTTCTTT. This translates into CASSSQGLNTEAFF.

CDR3 sequence reads: CATSRLTGRGSYEQYF. The CDR3 region has the DNA TGTGCCACCAGCAGACTAACAGGGAGGGGCTCCTACGAGCAGTACTTC. V usage is TRBV15 and J usage is TRBJ2-7, with a weak D call TRBD2 (7 bases). Germline V gene sequence: CDR1 LNHNV, CDR2 YYDKDF (reference sequence). This CDR3 is 16 amino acids long. V lost 2 bases to trimming and J lost 0 bases, with 14 bases between them.

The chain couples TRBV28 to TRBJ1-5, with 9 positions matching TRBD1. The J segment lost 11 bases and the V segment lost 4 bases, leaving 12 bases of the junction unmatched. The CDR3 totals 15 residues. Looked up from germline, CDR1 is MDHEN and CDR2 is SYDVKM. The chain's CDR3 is CASSSRGTGNWAQHF. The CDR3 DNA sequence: TGTGCCAGCAGTTCTCGGGGGACAGGGAACTGGGCCCAGCATTTT. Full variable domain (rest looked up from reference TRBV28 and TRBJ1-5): DVKVTQSSRYLVKRTGEKVFLECVQDMDHENMFWYRQDPGLGLRLIYFSYDVKMKEKGDIPEGYSVSREKKERFSLILESASTNQTSMYLCASSSRGTGNWAQHFGDGTRLSIL.

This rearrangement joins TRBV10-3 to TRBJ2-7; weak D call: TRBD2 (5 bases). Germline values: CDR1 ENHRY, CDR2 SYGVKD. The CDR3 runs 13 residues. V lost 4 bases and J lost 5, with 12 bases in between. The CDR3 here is CAISGRETHEQYF. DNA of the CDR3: TGTGCCATCAGTGGACGGGAAACACACGAGCAGTACTTC.

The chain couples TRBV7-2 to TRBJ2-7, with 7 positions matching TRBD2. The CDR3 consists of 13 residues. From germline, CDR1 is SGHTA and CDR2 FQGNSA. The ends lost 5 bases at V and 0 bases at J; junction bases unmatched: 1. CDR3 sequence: CASSRTSSYEQYF. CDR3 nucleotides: TGTGCCAGCAGCCGGACTAGCTCCTACGAGCAGTACTTC.

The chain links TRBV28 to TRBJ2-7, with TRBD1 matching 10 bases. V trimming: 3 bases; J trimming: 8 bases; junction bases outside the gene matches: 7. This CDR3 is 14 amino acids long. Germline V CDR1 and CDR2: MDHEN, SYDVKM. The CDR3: CASSFARTGGKQYF. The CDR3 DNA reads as TGTGCCAGCAGTTTCGCCCGGACAGGGGGGAAGCAGTACTTC.

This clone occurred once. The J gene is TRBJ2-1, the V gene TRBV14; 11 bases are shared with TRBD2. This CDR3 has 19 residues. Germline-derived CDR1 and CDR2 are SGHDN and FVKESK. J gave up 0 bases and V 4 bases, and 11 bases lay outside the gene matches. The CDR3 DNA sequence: TGTGCCAGCAGCCTGGACCCCAGACTAGCGGGATCCTCCTACAATGAGCAGTTCTTC. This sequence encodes CASSLDPRLAGSSYNEQFF.

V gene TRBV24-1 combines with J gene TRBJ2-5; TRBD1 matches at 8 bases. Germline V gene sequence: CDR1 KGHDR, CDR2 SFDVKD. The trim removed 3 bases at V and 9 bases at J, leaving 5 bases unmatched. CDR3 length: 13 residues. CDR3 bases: TGTGCCACCAGTGATCGACAGGGGAATGCCCAGTACTTC. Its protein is CATSDRQGNAQYF.